These T cell receptor beta chains were read from a single sample in a study of blood T cell repertoires in COVID-19. Profiled with immunoSEQ multiplex PCR; TCRdb holds only in-frame clones, not every one. The top ten clones hold 7.5% to 9.5% of a sample with around 220,000 clones, 82% of them seen once. The sequenced material came from peripheral blood. The receptor source for this set is a woman of 80 years or more with COVID-19, enrolled during active disease. Each CDR3 is given with its conserved first and last residue. A D gene is named only where the DNA matches it firmly. For some rows the clone size is stated as once, few or many, or as a class when expanded; others skip it.

TRBJ2-3 | - | TRBV6-5 | once | TGTGCCAGCAGAAGAGCTGTTACGCAGTATTTT | CASRRAVTQYF
TRBJ1-3 | - | TRBV15 | - | TGTGCCACCAGCAGAGATCCCAGGGCTGGAAACACCATATATTTT | CATSRDPRAGNTIYF
TRBJ1-1 | - | TRBV20-1 | - | TGCAGTGGGGGGGAGGGTCTTGAAGCTTTCTTT | CSGGEGLEAFF
TRBJ2-7 | - | TRBV7-2 | once | TGTGCCAGCAGCTTAGGCGCTAGCCGGTACGAGCAGTACTTC | CASSLGASRYEQYF
TRBJ1-4 | - | TRBV5-1 | - | TGCGCCAGCAGCTTGTTATCAACTAATGAAAAACTGTTTTTT | CASSLLSTNEKLFF
TRBJ1-5 | - | TRBV5-1 | - | TGCGCCAGCAGCCCAGATAGCAATCAGCCCCAGCATTTT | CASSPDSNQPQHF
TRBJ1-1 | TRBD1 | TRBV7-2 | - | TGTGCCAGCAGCCGGGACAGGGGGCTTGAAGCTTTCTTT | CASSRDRGLEAFF
TRBJ2-2 | - | TRBV7-3 | - | TGTGCCAGCAGCACACTAGCTTCCGGGGAGCTGTTTTTT | CASSTLASGELFF
TRBJ2-1 | TRBD1 | TRBV19 | - | TGTGCCAGTGATGACAGGGGGCTAGGTGAGCAGTTCTTC | CASDDRGLGEQFF
TRBJ2-5 | TRBD2 | TRBV7-3 | - | TGTGCCAGCAGCTTAGGGGGGACTAGCGGGGTCGAGACCCAGTACTTC | CASSLGGTSGVETQYF
TRBJ2-1 | TRBD2 | TRBV10-2 | - | TGCGCCAGCAGTTTACAGCGGGGGGGCCCCCATGAGCAGTTCTTC | CASSLQRGGPHEQFF
TRBJ2-7 | - | TRBV24-1 | - | TGTGCCACCAGTGAGTCCAGGGAGCAGTACTTC | CATSESREQYF
TRBJ2-7 | TRBD1 | TRBV6-5 | - | TGTGCCAGCAGGACAGGGGCTAGCTCCTACGAGCAGTACTTC | CASRTGASSYEQYF
TRBJ1-2 | - | TRBV2 | few | TGTGCCAGCAGGCTGACAGGCAATGGCTACACCTTC | CASRLTGNGYTF
TRBJ1-2 | - | TRBV12-3/TRBV12-4 | - | TGTGCCAGCAGCCTCGGTTATTCGGGCACCTTC | CASSLGYSGTF
TRBJ1-2 | - | TRBV7-2 | - | TGTGCCAGCAGCTTAGGCGGGGCAATCAACTATGGCTACACCTTC | CASSLGGAINYGYTF
TRBJ2-4 | TRBD1 | TRBV10-3 | few | TGTGCCATCAGTGGACAGGGGAAGGCCAAAAACATTCAGTACTTC | CAISGQGKAKNIQYF